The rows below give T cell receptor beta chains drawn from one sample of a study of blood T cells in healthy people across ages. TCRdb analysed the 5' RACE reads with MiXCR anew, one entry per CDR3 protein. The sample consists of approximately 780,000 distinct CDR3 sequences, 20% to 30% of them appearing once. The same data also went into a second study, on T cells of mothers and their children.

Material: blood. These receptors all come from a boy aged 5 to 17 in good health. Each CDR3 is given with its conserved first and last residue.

CDR3: CASRDRGDEQYF
J: -
V: TRBV2

CDR3: CATHPGQGSF
J: TRBJ2-5
V: TRBV28

CDR3: CASSEKGFEKLFF
J: TRBJ1-4
V: TRBV9

CDR3: CASSYDRGLDEQYF
J: TRBJ2-7
V: TRBV3-1

CDR3: CASSYGQERGIQYF
J: TRBJ2-4
V: TRBV6-2/TRBV6-3

CDR3: CASKKAVNAGTISPQHF
J: TRBJ1-5
V: TRBV5-1

CDR3: CASSPPPGTSF
J: TRBJ2-7
V: TRBV7-9

CDR3: CASSLGARGQETQYF
J: TRBJ2-5
V: TRBV7-3

CDR3: CSVENTGAGNTIYF
J: TRBJ1-3
V: TRBV29-1

CDR3: CASRASWGGRTYEQYF
J: TRBJ2-7
V: TRBV28